This TCR beta chain was observed in a study of blood T cell repertoires in COVID-19. Assay used: immunoSEQ multiplex PCR; TCRdb lists only in-frame clones, some missing. The sample has 190,000 or so clones, less than 90% seen once; the top ten hold 0.78%. The germline CDR1 and CDR2 sequences are SGHDT and YYEEEE. Trimming took 0 bases from V and 8 from J, leaving 11 bases between them. This CDR3 spans 13 amino acids. The chain couples TRBV5-6 to TRBJ1-1, with a possible D match to TRBD1 (6 bases). What was sequenced was peripheral blood. This TCR derives from a woman in her seventies with acute or convalescent COVID-19. This CDR3 is CASSLAGAGEAFF. The CDR3, as DNA: TGTGCCAGCAGCTTGGCAGGGGCTGGGGAAGCTTTCTTT.